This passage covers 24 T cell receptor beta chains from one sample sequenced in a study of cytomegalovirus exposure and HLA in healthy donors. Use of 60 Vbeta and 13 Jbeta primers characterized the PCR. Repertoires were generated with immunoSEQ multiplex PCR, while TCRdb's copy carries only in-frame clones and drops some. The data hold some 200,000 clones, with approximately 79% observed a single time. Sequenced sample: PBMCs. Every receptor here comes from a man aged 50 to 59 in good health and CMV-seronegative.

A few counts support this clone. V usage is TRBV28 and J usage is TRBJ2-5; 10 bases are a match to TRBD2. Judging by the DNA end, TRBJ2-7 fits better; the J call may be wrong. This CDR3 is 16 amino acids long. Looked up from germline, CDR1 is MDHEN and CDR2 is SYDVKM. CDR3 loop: CASRPTSGSSSYEQYF. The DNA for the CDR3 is TGTGCCAGCAGGCCGACTAGCGGGTCTAGCTCCTACGAGCAGTACTTC.

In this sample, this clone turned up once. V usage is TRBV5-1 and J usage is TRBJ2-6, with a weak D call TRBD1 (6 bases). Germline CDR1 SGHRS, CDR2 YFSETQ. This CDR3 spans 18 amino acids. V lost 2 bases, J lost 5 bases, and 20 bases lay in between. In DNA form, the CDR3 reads TGCGCCAGCAGCTTAGAACCGACAGGACCCCTCTGGGCCAACGTCCTGACTTTC. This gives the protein CASSLEPTGPLWANVLTF.

CDR3 nucleotides: TGTGCCAGCAGTGAAATGGTTTCTAGCTATGGCTACACCTTC. Its translation: CASSEMVSSYGYTF. The genes are TRBV2 and TRBJ1-2; D gene uncertain. Germline CDR1 reads SNHLY; CDR2 reads FYNNEI. Trimming took 2 bases from V and 4 from J, leaving 11 bases between them. This CDR3 region has 14 residues.

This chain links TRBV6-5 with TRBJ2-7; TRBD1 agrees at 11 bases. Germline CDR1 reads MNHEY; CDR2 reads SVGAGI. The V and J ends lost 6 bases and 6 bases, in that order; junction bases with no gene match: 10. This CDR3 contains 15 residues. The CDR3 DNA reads TGTGCCAGCAGGGGGGACAGGGGGTCATACGGCGAGCAGTACTTC. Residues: CASRGDRGSYGEQYF.

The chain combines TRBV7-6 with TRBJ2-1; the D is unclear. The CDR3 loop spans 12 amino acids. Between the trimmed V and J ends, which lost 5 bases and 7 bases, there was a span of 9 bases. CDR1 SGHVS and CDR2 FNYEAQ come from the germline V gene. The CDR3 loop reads CASSASSNEQFF. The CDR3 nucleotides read TGTGCCAGCAGCGCGTCTTCGAATGAGCAGTTCTTC.

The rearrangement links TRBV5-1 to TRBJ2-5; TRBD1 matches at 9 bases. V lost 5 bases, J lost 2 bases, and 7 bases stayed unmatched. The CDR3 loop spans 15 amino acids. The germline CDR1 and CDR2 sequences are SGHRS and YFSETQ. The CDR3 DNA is TGCGCCAGCAGGGCCGGGACAGGGATTCAAGAGACCCAGTACTTC. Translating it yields CASRAGTGIQETQYF. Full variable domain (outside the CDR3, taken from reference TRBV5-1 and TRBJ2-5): KAGVTQTPRYLIKTRGQQVTLSCSPISGHRSVSWYQQTPGQGLQFLFEYFSETQRNKGNFPGRFSGRQFSNSRSEMNVSTLELGDSALYLCASRAGTGIQETQYFGPGTRLLVL.

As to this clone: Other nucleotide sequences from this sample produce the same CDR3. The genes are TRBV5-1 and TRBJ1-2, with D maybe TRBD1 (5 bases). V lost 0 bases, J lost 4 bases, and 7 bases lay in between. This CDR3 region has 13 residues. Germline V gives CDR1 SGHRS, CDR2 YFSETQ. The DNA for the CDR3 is TGCGCCAGCAGCTTGGAGCAGGGCTATGGCTACACCTTC. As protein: CASSLEQGYGYTF. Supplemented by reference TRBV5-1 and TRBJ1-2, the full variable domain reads KAGVTQTPRYLIKTRGQQVTLSCSPISGHRSVSWYQQTPGQGLQFLFEYFSETQRNKGNFPGRFSGRQFSNSRSEMNVSTLELGDSALYLCASSLEQGYGYTFGSGTRLTVV.

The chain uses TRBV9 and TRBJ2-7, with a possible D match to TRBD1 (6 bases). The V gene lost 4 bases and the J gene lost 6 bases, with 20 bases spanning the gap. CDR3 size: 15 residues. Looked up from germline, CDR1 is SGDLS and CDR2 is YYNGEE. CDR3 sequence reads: CASSPRAGEIAEQYF. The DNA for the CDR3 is TGTGCCAGCAGCCCCCGGGCAGGGGAAATAGCCGAGCAGTACTTC.

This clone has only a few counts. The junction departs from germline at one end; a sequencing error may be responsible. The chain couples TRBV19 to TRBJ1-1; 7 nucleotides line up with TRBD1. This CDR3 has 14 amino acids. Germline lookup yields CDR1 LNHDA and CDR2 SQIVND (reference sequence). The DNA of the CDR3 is TGTGCCAGTAGTATCGGACAGGTGAACGCTGAAGCTTTCTTT. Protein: CASSIGQVNAEAFF.

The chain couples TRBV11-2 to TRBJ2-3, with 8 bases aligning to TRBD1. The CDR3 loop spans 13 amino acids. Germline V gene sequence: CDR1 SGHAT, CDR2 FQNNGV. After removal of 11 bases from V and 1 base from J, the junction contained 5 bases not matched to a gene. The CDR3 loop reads CASKDRGTDTQYF. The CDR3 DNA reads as TGTGCCTCAAAGGACAGGGGCACAGATACGCAGTATTTT.

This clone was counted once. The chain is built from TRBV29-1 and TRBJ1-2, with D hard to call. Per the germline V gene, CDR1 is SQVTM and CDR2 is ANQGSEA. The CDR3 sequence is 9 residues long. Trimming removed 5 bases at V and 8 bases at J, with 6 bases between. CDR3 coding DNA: TGCAGCGTTTCAGAAGGCTACACCTTC. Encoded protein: CSVSEGYTF.

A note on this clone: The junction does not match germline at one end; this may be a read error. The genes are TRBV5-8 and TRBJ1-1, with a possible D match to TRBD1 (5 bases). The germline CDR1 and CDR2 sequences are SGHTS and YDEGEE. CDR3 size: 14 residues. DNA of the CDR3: TGTGCCAGCAGTTTGGGACGGATGAGGACTGAAGCTTTCTTT. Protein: CASSLGRMRTEAFF.

The CDR3 loop reads CASRQGAVEQFF. The CDR3 DNA follows: TGTGCCAGCAGGCAAGGGGCGGTTGAGCAGTTCTTC. V gene TRBV6-5 combines with J gene TRBJ2-1; D perhaps matches TRBD1 (5 bases). The germline V and J ends were trimmed by 6 bases and 9 bases, with 12 bases remaining between them. The germline CDR1 and CDR2 sequences are MNHEY and SVGAGI. This CDR3 has 12 residues.

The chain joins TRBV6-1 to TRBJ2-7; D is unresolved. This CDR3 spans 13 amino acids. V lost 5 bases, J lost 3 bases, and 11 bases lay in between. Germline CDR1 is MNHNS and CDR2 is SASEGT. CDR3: CASSHNSFYEQYF. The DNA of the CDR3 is TGTGCCAGCAGTCACAACAGTTTCTACGAGCAGTACTTC.

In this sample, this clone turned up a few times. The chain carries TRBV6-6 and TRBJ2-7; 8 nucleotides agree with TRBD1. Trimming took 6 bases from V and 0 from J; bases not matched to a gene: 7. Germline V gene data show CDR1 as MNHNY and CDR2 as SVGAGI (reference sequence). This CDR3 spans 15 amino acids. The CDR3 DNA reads TGTGCCAGCAGCCAGGGGACAGGCAGCTCCTACGAGCAGTACTTC. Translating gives CASSQGTGSSYEQYF.

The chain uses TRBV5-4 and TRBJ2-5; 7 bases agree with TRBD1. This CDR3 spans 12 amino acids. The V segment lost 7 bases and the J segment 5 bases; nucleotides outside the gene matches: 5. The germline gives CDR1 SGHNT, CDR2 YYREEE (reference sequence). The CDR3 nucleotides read TGTGCCAGCCACAGGGACAGCGAGACCCAGTACTTC. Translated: CASHRDSETQYF.

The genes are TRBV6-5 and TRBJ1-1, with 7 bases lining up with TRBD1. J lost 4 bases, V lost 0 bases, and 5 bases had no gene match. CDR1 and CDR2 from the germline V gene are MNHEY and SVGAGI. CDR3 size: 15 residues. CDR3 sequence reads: CASSYSKGGGTEAFF. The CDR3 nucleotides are TGTGCCAGCAGTTACTCGAAAGGGGGCGGCACTGAAGCTTTCTTT.

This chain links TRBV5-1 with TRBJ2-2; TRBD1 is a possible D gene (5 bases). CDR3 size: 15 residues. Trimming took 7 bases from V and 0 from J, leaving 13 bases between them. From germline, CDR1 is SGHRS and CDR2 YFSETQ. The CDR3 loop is CASHAGRANTGELFF. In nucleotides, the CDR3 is TGCGCCAGCCACGCCGGCAGGGCGAACACCGGGGAGCTGTTTTTT.

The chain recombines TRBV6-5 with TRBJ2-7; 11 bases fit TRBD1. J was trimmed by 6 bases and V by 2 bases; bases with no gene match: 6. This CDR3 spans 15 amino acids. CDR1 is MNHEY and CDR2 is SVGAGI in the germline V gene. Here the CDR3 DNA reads TGTGCCAGCAGTTACGGTAGGGGACAGGGGGGCGAGCAGTACTTC. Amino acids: CASSYGRGQGGEQYF.

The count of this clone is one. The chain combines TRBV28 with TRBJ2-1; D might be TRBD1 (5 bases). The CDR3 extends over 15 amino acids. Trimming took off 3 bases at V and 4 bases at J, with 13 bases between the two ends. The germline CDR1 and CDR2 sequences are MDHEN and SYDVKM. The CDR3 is CASSLGRVGYNEQFF. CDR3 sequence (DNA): TGTGCCAGCAGTTTGGGCAGGGTCGGGTACAATGAGCAGTTCTTC.

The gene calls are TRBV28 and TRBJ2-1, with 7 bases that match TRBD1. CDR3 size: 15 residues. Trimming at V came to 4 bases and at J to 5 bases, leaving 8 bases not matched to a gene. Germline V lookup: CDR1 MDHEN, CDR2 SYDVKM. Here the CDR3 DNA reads TGTGCCAGCAGTTCGGGACAGAGGCAACACAATGAGCAGTTCTTC. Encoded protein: CASSSGQRQHNEQFF.

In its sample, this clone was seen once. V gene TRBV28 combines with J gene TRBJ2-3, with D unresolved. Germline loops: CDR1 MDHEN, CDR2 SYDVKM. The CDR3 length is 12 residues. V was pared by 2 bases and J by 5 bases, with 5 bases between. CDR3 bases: TGTGCCAGCAGTTTAGGAGAAGATACGCAGTATTTT. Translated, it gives CASSLGEDTQYF.

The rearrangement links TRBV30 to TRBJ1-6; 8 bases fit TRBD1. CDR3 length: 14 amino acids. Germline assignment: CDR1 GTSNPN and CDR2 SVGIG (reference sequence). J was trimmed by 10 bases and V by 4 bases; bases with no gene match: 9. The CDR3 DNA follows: TGTGCCTGGACCGGACAGGGTGGTAGATCACCCCTCCACTTT. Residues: CAWTGQGGRSPLHF.

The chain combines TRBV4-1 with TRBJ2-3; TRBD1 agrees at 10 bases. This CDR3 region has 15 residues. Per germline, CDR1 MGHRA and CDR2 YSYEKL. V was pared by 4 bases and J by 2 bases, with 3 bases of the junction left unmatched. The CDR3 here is CASSRDRGLTDTQYF. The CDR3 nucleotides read TGCGCCAGCAGCCGAGACAGGGGGCTCACAGATACGCAGTATTTT.